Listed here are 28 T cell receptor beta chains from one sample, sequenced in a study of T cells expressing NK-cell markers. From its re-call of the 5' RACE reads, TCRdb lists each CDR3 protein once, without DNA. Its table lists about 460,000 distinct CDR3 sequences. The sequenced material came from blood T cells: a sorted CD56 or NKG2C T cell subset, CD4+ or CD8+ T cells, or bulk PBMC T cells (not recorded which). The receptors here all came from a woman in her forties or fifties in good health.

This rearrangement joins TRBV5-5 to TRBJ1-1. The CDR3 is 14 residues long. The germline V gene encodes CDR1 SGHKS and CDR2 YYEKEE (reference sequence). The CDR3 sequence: CASNPGPWAAEAFF.

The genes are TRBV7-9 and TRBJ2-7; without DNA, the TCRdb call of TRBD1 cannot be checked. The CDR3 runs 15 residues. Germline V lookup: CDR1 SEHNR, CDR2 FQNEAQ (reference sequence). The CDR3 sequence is CASASSRGPRDEQYF.

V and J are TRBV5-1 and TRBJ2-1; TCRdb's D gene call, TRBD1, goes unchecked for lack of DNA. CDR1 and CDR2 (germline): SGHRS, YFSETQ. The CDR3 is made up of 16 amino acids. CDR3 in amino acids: CASRGVGTGLYNEQFF.

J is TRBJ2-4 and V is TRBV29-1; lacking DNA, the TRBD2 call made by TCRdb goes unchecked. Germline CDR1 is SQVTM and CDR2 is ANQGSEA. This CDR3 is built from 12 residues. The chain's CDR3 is CSVATSLNIQYF.

This CDR3 is CASSYGRGRGTEAFF. The chain links TRBV6-5 to TRBJ1-1; TCRdb lists TRBD1, though no DNA is available to test this call. The CDR3 loop spans 15 amino acids. Germline V gene lookup returns CDR1 MNHEY and CDR2 SVGAGI.

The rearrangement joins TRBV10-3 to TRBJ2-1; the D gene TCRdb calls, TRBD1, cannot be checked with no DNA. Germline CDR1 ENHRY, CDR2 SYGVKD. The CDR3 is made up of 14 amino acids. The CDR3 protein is CATAPGTGVNEQFF.

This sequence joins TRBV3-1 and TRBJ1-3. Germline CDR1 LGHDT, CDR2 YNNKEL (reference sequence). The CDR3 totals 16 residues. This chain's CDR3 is CASSQGGRTSGNTIYF.

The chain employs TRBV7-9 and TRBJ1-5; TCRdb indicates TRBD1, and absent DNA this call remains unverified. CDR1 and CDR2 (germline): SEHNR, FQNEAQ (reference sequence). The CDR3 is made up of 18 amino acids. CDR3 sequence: CASSYFRGIGYSNQPQHF. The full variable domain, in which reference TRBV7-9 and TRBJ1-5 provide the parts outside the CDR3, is DTGVSQNPRHKITKRGQNVTFRCDPISEHNRLYWYRQTLGQGPEFLTYFQNEAQLEKSRLLSDRFSAERPKGSFSTLEIQRTEQGDSAMYLCASSYFRGIGYSNQPQHFGDGTRLSIL.

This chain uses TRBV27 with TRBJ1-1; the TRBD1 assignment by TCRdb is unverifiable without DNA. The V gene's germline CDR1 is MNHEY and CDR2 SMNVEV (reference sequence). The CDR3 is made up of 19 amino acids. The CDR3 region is CASSLYGTGGGVMNTEAFF.

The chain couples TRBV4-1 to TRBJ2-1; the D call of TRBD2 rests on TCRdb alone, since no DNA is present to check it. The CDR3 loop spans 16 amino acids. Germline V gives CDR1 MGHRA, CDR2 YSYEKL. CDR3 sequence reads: CASSHGTSGIDNEQFF.

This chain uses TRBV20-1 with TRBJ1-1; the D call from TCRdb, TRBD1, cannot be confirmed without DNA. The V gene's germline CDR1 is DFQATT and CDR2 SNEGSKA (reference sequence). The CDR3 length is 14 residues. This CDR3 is CSARVPGGGTEAFF.

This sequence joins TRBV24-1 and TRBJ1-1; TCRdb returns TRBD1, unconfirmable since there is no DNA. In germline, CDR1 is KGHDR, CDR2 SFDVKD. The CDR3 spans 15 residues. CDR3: CATSGTTGRNTEAFF.

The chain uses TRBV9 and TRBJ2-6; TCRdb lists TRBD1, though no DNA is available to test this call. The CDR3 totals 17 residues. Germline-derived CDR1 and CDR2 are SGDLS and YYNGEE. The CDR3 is CASSVPGQGFGANVLTF. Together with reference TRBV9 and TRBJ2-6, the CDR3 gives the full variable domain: DSGVTQTPKHLITATGQRVTLRCSPRSGDLSVYWYQQSLDQGLQFLIQYYNGEERAKGNILERFSAQQFPDLHSELNLSSLELGDSALYFCASSVPGQGFGANVLTFGAGSRLTVL.

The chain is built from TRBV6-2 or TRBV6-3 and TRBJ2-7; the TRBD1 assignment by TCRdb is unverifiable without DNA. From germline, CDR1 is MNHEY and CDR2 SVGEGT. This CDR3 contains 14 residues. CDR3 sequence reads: CASRPPGQGAEQYF.

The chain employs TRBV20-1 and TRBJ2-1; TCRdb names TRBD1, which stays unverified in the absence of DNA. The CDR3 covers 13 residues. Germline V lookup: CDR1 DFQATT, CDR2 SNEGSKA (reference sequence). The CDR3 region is CSARPGTINEQFF.

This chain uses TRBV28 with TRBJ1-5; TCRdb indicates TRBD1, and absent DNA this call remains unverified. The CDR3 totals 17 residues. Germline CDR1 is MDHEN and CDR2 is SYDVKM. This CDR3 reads CASSLGYRGRSNQPQHF. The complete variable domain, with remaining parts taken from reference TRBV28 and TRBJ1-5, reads DVKVTQSSRYLVKRTGEKVFLECVQDMDHENMFWYRQDPGLGLRLIYFSYDVKMKEKGDIPEGYSVSREKKERFSLILESASTNQTSMYLCASSLGYRGRSNQPQHFGDGTRLSIL.

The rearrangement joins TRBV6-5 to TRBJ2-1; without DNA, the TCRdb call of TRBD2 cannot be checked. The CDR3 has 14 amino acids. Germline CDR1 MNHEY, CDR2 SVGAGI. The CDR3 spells CASRPLATYNEQFF.

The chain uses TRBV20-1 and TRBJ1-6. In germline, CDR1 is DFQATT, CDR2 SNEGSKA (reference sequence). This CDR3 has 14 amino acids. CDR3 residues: CSAAEGGSNSPLHF.

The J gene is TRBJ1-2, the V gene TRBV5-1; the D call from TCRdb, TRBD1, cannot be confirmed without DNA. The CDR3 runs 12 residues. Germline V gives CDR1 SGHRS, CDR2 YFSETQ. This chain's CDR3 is CASGEGAYGYTF. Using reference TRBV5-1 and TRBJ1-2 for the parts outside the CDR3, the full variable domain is KAGVTQTPRYLIKTRGQQVTLSCSPISGHRSVSWYQQTPGQGLQFLFEYFSETQRNKGNFPGRFSGRQFSNSRSEMNVSTLELGDSALYLCASGEGAYGYTFGSGTRLTVV.

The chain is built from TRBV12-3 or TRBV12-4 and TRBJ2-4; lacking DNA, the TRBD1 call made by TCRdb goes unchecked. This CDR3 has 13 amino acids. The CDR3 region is CASSLGGRNIQYF.

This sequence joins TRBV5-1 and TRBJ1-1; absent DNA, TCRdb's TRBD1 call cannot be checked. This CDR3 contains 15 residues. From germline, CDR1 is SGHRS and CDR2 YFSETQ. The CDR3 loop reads CASSTYRASNTEAFF. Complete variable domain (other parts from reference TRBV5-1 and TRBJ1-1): KAGVTQTPRYLIKTRGQQVTLSCSPISGHRSVSWYQQTPGQGLQFLFEYFSETQRNKGNFPGRFSGRQFSNSRSEMNVSTLELGDSALYLCASSTYRASNTEAFFGQGTRLTVV.

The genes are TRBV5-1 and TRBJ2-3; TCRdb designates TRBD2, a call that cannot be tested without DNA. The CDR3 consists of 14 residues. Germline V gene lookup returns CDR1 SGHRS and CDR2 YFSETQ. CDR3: CASSRDYPTDTQYF.

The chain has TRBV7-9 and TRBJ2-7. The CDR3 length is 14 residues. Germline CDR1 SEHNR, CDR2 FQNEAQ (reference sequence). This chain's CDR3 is CASSLELVDYEQYF.

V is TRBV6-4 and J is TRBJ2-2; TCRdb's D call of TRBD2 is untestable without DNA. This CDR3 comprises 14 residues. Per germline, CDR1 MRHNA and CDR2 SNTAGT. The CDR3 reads CASSGEGNTGELFF.

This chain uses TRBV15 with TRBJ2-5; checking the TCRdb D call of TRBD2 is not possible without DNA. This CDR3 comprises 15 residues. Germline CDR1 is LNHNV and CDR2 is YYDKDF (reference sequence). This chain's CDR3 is CATSRGGPGEETQYF.

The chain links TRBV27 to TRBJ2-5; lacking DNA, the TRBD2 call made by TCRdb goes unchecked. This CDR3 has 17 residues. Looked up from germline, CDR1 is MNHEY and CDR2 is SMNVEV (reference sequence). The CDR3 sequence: CASSKGTLPGIQETQYF.

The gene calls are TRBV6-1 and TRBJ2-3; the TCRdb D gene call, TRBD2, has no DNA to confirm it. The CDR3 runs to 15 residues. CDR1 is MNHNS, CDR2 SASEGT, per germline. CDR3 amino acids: CASSERAGRTDTQYF.

CDR3 sequence reads: CASSQPTSGLYEQYF. The chain links TRBV4-1 to TRBJ2-7; checking the TCRdb D call of TRBD2 is not possible without DNA. This CDR3 spans 15 amino acids. Germline values: CDR1 MGHRA, CDR2 YSYEKL.